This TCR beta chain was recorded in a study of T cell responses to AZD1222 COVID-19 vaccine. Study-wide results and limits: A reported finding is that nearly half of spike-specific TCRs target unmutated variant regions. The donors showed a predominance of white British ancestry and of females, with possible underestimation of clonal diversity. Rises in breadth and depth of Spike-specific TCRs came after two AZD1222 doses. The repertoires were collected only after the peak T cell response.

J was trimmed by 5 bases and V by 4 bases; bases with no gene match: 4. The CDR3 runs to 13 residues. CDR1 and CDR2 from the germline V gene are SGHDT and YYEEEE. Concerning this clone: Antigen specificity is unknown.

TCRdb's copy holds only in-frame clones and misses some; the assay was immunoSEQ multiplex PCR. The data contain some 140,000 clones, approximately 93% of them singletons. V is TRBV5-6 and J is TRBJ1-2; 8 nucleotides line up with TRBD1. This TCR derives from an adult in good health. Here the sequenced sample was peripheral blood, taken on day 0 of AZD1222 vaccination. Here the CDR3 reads CASSEDRAYGYTF. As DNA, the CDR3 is TGTGCCAGCAGCGAGGACAGGGCGTATGGCTACACCTTC. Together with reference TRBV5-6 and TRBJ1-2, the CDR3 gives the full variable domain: DAGVTQSPTHLIKTRGQQVTLRCSPKSGHDTVSWYQQALGQGPQFIFQYYEEEERQRGNFPDRFSGHQFPNYSSELNVNALLLGDSALYLCASSEDRAYGYTFGSGTRLTVV.